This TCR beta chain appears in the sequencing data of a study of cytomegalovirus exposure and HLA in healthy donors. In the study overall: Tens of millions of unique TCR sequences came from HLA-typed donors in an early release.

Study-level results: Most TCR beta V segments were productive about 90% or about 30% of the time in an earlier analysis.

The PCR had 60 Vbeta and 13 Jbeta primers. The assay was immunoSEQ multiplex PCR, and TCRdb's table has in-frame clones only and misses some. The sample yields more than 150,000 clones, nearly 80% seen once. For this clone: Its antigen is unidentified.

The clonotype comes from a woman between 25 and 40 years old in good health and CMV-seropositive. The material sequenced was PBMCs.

Written as DNA, the CDR3 is TGTGCCAGCACCCCCGGAGGGAAAGGGAGGATCGGGCAGCCCCAGCATTTT. Translation gives CASTPGGKGRIGQPQHF. This chain uses TRBV19 with TRBJ1-5; D is unclear. V was pared by 9 bases and J by 7 bases, with 28 bases between. The CDR3 is 17 amino acids. Germline-derived CDR1 and CDR2 are LNHDA and SQIVND (reference sequence).